This is a list of T cell receptor beta chains from one sample in a study of cytomegalovirus exposure and HLA in healthy donors. The repertoire was sequenced with immunoSEQ multiplex PCR; TCRdb's copy has only in-frame clones and lacks some. The sample has about 120,000 clones, around 81% seen once. The sequenced material came from PBMCs. Every receptor here comes from a woman between 25 and 40 years old in good health and CMV-seronegative. The CDR3 runs from the conserved cysteine through the conserved F or W. D genes are given only for firm matches. Clone sizes are given selectively: once, few, many, or a class where the clone is expanded.

d_gene	abundance	v_gene	j_gene	CDR3nt	CDR3aa
NA	NA	TRBV2	TRBJ2-5	TGTGCCAGCAGCGATGGGGGGGCAGGTGAGACCCAGTACTTC	CASSDGGAGETQYF
TRBD1	NA	TRBV18	TRBJ1-1	TGTGCCAGCTCACCAGTGACAGGGGCCGTCAACACTGAAGCTTTCTTT	CASSPVTGAVNTEAFF
TRBD1	NA	TRBV27	TRBJ1-5	TGTGCCAGCAGTTTACGGGGGACAGGGAAAATCGGGGCAAGCCAGCCCCAGCATTTT	CASSLRGTGKIGASQPQHF
TRBD1	NA	TRBV11-2	TRBJ2-7	TGTGCCAGCAGCTTACCGGGACAGGGGGACTACGAGCAGTACTTC	CASSLPGQGDYEQYF
TRBD1	NA	TRBV2	TRBJ1-5	TGTGCCAGCAGTTCGGACAGGTTGGGGCGCAATCAGCCCCAGCATTTT	CASSSDRLGRNQPQHF
TRBD1	NA	TRBV28	TRBJ2-7	TGTGCCAGCAGCACCCACAGGGGGCGCGTGCAGTACTTC	CASSTHRGRVQYF
TRBD1	NA	TRBV5-1	TRBJ1-2	TGCGCCAGCAGCTTGGGTGGGACAGGCTTCTCTAACTATGGCTACACCTTC	CASSLGGTGFSNYGYTF
NA	NA	TRBV25-1	TRBJ2-1	TGTGCCAGCAGCGGCCCTCGGGAAGTAGCCTACAATGAGCAGTTCTTC	CASSGPREVAYNEQFF
NA	NA	TRBV7-2	TRBJ2-5	TGTGCCAGCAGCTTAGCTTTTAACTCAGAGACCCAGTACTTC	CASSLAFNSETQYF
TRBD1	NA	TRBV7-2	TRBJ2-7	TGTGCCAGCAGCCCCGGGACAGTCTCCTACGAGCAGTACTTC	CASSPGTVSYEQYF
TRBD1	few	TRBV28	TRBJ2-7	TGTGCCAGCAAACCCAGTCCGGGACAGGGGGCTGGTTATCCTTCCTACGAGCAGTACTTC	CASKPSPGQGAGYPSYEQYF
TRBD1	NA	TRBV6-5	TRBJ1-1	TGTGCCAGCAGTTACGGCCGGACAGGGGGCACTGAAGCTTTCTTT	CASSYGRTGGTEAFF
NA	NA	TRBV9	TRBJ2-7	TGTGCCAGCAGCGTCGAGGAGGGCCCCTACGAGCAGTACTTC	CASSVEEGPYEQYF
NA	NA	TRBV6-6	TRBJ2-1	TGTGCCAGCAGTTACGGAGACAATGAGCAGTTCTTC	CASSYGDNEQFF
NA	NA	TRBV2	TRBJ2-5	TGTGCCAGCCACCCTGCGCAAGCCGTTGAGACCCAGTACTTC	CASHPAQAVETQYF
NA	NA	TRBV11-2	TRBJ2-1	TGTGCCAGCAGCTTAGTCCCGGGACTTTCAAGGGGTGAGCAGTTCTTC	CASSLVPGLSRGEQFF
TRBD1	NA	TRBV12-5	TRBJ2-2	TGTGCTAGTGGTTTGAGGGGGCGCCACAGGGACCCCGGGGAGCTGTTTTTT	CASGLRGRHRDPGELFF
TRBD1	NA	TRBV9	TRBJ2-1	TGTGCCAGCAGCGTAGCAGGGGGAAACGGCAATGAGCAGTTCTTC	CASSVAGGNGNEQFF
TRBD2	NA	TRBV2	TRBJ2-7	TGTGCCAGCAGAGCCACCGGGACTAGCGGGACCGAGCAGTACTTC	CASRATGTSGTEQYF
NA	NA	TRBV4-3	TRBJ2-3	TGCGCCAGCAGCCAAGGAAGGGGGGGAGGGACAGATACGCAGTATTTT	CASSQGRGGGTDTQYF
TRBD2	NA	TRBV14	TRBJ2-3	TGTGCCAGCAGCCAAGGCCGACTAGCGGGAGGACGAGATACGCAGTATTTT	CASSQGRLAGGRDTQYF
NA	once	TRBV7-4	TRBJ2-7	TGTGCCAGCAGCCCCCCTCGCCAGGATTCCTACGAGCAGTACTTC	CASSPPRQDSYEQYF
TRBD2	NA	TRBV11-2	TRBJ2-1	TGTGCCAGCAGCTTAAGGACAAGGACTAGCCTACATGAGCAGTTCTTC	CASSLRTRTSLHEQFF
TRBD1	NA	TRBV30	TRBJ2-7	TGTGCCTGGAGTGTCGGGACAGGCTCCTACGAGCAGTACTTC	CAWSVGTGSYEQYF
NA	NA	TRBV19	TRBJ1-1	TGTGCCAGTAGTGCCCACAGGGAGAACACTGAAGCTTTCTTT	CASSAHRENTEAFF
NA	NA	TRBV7-9	TRBJ1-1	TGTGCCAGCAGCTTGGGGCAGGGGTCGAACACTGAAGCTTTCTTT	CASSLGQGSNTEAFF
NA	NA	TRBV10-3	TRBJ2-3	TGTGCCATCAAGGGGGACGGGACAGATACGCAGTATTTT	CAIKGDGTDTQYF
TRBD2	once	TRBV28	TRBJ2-1	TGTGCCAGCAGTTTAGTTCTAGCGGCAAACAATGAGCAGTTCTTC	CASSLVLAANNEQFF
TRBD1	NA	TRBV7-6	TRBJ2-7	TGTGCCAGCACCCCGGACAGGGGCGACTACGAGCAGTACTTC	CASTPDRGDYEQYF
TRBD1	NA	TRBV11-2	TRBJ2-7	TGTGCCAGCAGCTCCGGGACAGGGGGGTTCGAGCAGTACTTC	CASSSGTGGFEQYF
TRBD1	NA	TRBV19	TRBJ2-1	TGTGCCAGTAGTACTCCCGGGACAGGGTCCAATGAGCAGTTCTTC	CASSTPGTGSNEQFF
TRBD1	NA	TRBV6-5	TRBJ2-1	TGTGCCAGCAGCCAGACAGGGGGCTCCTACAATGAGCAGTTCTTC	CASSQTGGSYNEQFF
TRBD2	NA	TRBV5-1	TRBJ2-5	TGCGCCAGCAGCTTCTCACTAGCGGGAGTAGAAAAGACCCAGTACTTC	CASSFSLAGVEKTQYF
TRBD2	NA	TRBV7-9	TRBJ2-1	TGTGCCAGCAGCTTAGGGGCTAGCGGGAGCCAAAGGCAGTTCTTC	CASSLGASGSQRQFF
NA	NA	TRBV19	TRBJ1-1	TGTGCCAGTAGTATGGGGGGAGTGTTGAGTGAAGCTTTCTTT	CASSMGGVLSEAFF
TRBD2	NA	TRBV5-1	TRBJ2-2	TGCGCCAGCAGCGAGGGACTAGCGGGAGTTCCCGGGGAGCTGTTTTTT	CASSEGLAGVPGELFF
TRBD2	NA	TRBV18	TRBJ2-5	TGTGCCAGCTCCCGGGGGCTAGCGGGAGGCCAAGAGACCCAGTACTTC	CASSRGLAGGQETQYF
TRBD1	NA	TRBV29-1	TRBJ2-7	TGCAGCGTTGAAGTGGGACAGGGCAGCTACGAGCAGTACTTC	CSVEVGQGSYEQYF
NA	NA	TRBV6-1	TRBJ2-5	TGTGCCAGCAGTGGACACAGGGACCAAGAGACCCAGTACTTC	CASSGHRDQETQYF
TRBD1	NA	TRBV18	TRBJ1-1	TGTGCCAGCTCACGGACAGGGGGCACTGAAGCTTTCTTT	CASSRTGGTEAFF
TRBD2	once	TRBV9	TRBJ2-5	TGTGCCAGCAGCGTAGGAGCGGGAGACTTTCAAGAGACCCAGTACTTC	CASSVGAGDFQETQYF
NA	NA	TRBV6-5	TRBJ2-7	TGTGCCAGCGCCCAAGGCGCAGGGCAGTCTCGTGAGCAGTACTTC	CASAQGAGQSREQYF
NA	NA	TRBV7-6	TRBJ1-1	TGTGCCAGCAGCCGGGAAGACATGAACACTGAAGCTTTCTTT	CASSREDMNTEAFF